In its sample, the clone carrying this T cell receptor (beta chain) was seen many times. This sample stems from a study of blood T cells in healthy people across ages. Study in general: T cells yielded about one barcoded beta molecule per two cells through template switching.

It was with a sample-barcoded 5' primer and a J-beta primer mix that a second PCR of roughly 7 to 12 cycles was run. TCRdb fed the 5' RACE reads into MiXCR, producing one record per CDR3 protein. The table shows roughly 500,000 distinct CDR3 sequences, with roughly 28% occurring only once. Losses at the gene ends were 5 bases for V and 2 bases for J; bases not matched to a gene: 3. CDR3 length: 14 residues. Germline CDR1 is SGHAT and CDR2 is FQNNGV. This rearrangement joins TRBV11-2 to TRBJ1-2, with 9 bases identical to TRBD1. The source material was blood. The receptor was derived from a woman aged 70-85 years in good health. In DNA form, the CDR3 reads TGTGCCAGCAGCGCCGGACAGGGGAACTATGGCTACACCTTC. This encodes CASSAGQGNYGYTF.